This TCR beta chain was captured in a study of spatial heterogeneity in lung cancer. Noted time point: sample taken at primary tumor resection. In each case, whole RNA from tumor, nontumor lung or frozen PBMC was sequenced unsorted. Overall study findings and caveats: Higher tumor mutation counts went along with higher counts of expanded intratumoral alpha and beta TCRs.

This clonotype was detected many times. The antigen is undetermined. A library prepared for alpha chains yielded this beta chain as an off-target read; its size is of little meaning. Looked up from germline, CDR1 is ENHRY and CDR2 is SYGVKD. V lost 6 bases and J 1 base, leaving 20 bases between the germline ends. This CDR3 spans 17 amino acids. TCRdb reanalysed the 5' RACE reads using MiXCR and keeps one entry per CDR3 protein. The sample shows about 13,000 distinct CDR3 sequences, 5.6% of them seen only once. V gene TRBV10-3 combines with J gene TRBJ2-3; the D gene could be TRBD1 or TRBD2 (7 bases each). This clonotype was obtained from a female donor with early-stage non-small cell lung cancer. This specimen was lung tumor tissue, taken at surgery. CDR3 residues: CAISSGTVGGGTDTQYF. In DNA form, the CDR3 reads TGTGCCATCAGCTCCGGGACAGTGGGGGGGGGCACAGATACGCAGTATTTT.